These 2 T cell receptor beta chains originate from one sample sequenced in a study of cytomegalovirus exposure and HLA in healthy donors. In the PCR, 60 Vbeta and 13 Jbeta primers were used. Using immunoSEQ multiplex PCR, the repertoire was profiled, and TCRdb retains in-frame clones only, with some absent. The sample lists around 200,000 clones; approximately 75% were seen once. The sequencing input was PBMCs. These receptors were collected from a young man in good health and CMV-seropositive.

The CDR3 loop reads CASRDRGHSGTNEKLFF. DNA of the CDR3: TGTGCCAGCCGGGACAGGGGACATTCAGGGACTAATGAAAAACTGTTTTTT. The chain has TRBV19 and TRBJ1-4; 10 positions agree with TRBD1. Germline V CDR1 and CDR2: LNHDA, SQIVND (reference sequence). The CDR3 has 17 amino acids. V lost 9 bases and J lost 2; bases outside the gene matches: 12.

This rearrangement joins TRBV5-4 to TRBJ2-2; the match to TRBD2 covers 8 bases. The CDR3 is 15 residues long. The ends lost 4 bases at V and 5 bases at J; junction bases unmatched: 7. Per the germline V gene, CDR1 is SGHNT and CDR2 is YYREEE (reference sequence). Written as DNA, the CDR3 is TGTGCCAGCAGCCCGGGGGGGCGAGGGACCGGGGAGCTGTTTTTT. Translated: CASSPGGRGTGELFF.